A selection of T cell receptor beta chains follows, all from one sample in a study of vaccination effects on CD4 cells after COVID-19. Libraries were prepared by immunoSEQ multiplex PCR; TCRdb keeps only in-frame clonotypes and omits some of them. The sample records about 32,000 clones, approximately 76% being singletons. For these receptors, no antigen is known. Sequencing was performed on CD4+ T cells from PBMCs cultured with HCoV-229E spike peptides, taken after COVID-19 vaccination. The receptors derive from a human donor who received a COVID-19 vaccine. The CDR3 runs from the conserved cysteine through the conserved F or W. The D gene is left open where the match is weak. The listing skips clone size in some rows; elsewhere it reads once, few, many or a size class.

CDR3nt: TGTGCCAGCAGCTTATTTACGGATACGCAGTATTTT; CDR3aa: CASSLFTDTQYF; abundance: .; d_gene: .; v_gene: TRBV7-2; j_gene: TRBJ2-3
CDR3nt: TGTGCCAGCAGTCCGCGAGGGGGTGCGGATATCTATGGCTACACCTTC; CDR3aa: CASSPRGGADIYGYTF; abundance: .; d_gene: .; v_gene: TRBV6-2/TRBV6-3; j_gene: TRBJ1-2
CDR3nt: TGTGCCACTCGGACTAGCGGGAGAGGAGAGACCCAGTACTTC; CDR3aa: CATRTSGRGETQYF; abundance: .; d_gene: TRBD2; v_gene: TRBV6-6; j_gene: TRBJ2-5
CDR3nt: TGTGCCAGCAGCTTGGGATTACCAGCGGGAGGGCTTATAGAGACCCAGTACTTC; CDR3aa: CASSLGLPAGGLIETQYF; abundance: .; d_gene: TRBD2; v_gene: TRBV5-4; j_gene: TRBJ2-5
CDR3nt: TGTGCCAGCAGTTACTCTACGGGACAGGGGTCCTATGGCTACACCTTC; CDR3aa: CASSYSTGQGSYGYTF; abundance: .; d_gene: TRBD1; v_gene: TRBV6-5; j_gene: TRBJ1-2
CDR3nt: TGCGCCAGCAGCTTGCGGTCCTCAAACACCGGGGAGCTGTTTTTT; CDR3aa: CASSLRSSNTGELFF; abundance: .; d_gene: .; v_gene: TRBV5-1; j_gene: TRBJ2-2
CDR3nt: TGTGCCTGGACCCCGGGACTAGCAGATACGCAGTATTTT; CDR3aa: CAWTPGLADTQYF; abundance: few; d_gene: TRBD2; v_gene: TRBV30; j_gene: TRBJ2-3
CDR3nt: TGTGCCAGCAGCCAAGCGGGAGGGGCGTTCGAGCAGTACTTC; CDR3aa: CASSQAGGAFEQYF; abundance: .; d_gene: TRBD2; v_gene: TRBV3-1/TRBV3-2; j_gene: TRBJ2-7
CDR3nt: TGTGCCAGCAGTTCGGGGGGCGGGTATGGCTACACCTTC; CDR3aa: CASSSGGGYGYTF; abundance: few; d_gene: .; v_gene: TRBV12-3/TRBV12-4; j_gene: TRBJ1-2
CDR3nt: TGTGCCAGCAGCCGTGAAGAGACCCAGTACTTC; CDR3aa: CASSREETQYF; abundance: .; d_gene: .; v_gene: TRBV13; j_gene: TRBJ2-5
CDR3nt: TGTGCCAGCAGTTTCGCCTCCTCTCGACAGGAAGGTGAGCAGTACTTC; CDR3aa: CASSFASSRQEGEQYF; abundance: .; d_gene: .; v_gene: TRBV27; j_gene: TRBJ2-7
CDR3nt: TGTGCCAGCAGTGGGTCCAATAAAGACATCGATGAGCAGTTCTTC; CDR3aa: CASSGSNKDIDEQFF; abundance: once; d_gene: .; v_gene: TRBV25-1; j_gene: TRBJ2-1
CDR3nt: TGTGCCATCAGTGCTCAAGGGACATCGAACACTGAAGCTTTCTTT; CDR3aa: CAISAQGTSNTEAFF; abundance: few; d_gene: .; v_gene: TRBV10-3; j_gene: TRBJ1-1
CDR3nt: TGTGCCAGCAGCCAAGGGCAGGGAGGGGGAGAGACCCAGTACTTC; CDR3aa: CASSQGQGGGETQYF; abundance: .; d_gene: .; v_gene: TRBV3-1/TRBV3-2; j_gene: TRBJ2-5
CDR3nt: TGTGCCAGCAGCCTCCCAGACGGGGCCAAAGAGACCCAGTACTTC; CDR3aa: CASSLPDGAKETQYF; abundance: .; d_gene: .; v_gene: TRBV5-6; j_gene: TRBJ2-5
CDR3nt: TGTGCCAGCAGCTTAAGGCAGGGGCGCCGGGAGACCCAGTACTTC; CDR3aa: CASSLRQGRRETQYF; abundance: .; d_gene: .; v_gene: TRBV7-9; j_gene: TRBJ2-5
CDR3nt: TGTGCCAGCAGTGAATTGGGGGACTTTGGGTATGGCTACACCTTC; CDR3aa: CASSELGDFGYGYTF; abundance: .; d_gene: .; v_gene: TRBV2; j_gene: TRBJ1-2
CDR3nt: TGTGCCAGCTCACCACCTCAACTAGCGGGAGGGTCGGCTGAGCAGTTCTTC; CDR3aa: CASSPPQLAGGSAEQFF; abundance: .; d_gene: TRBD2; v_gene: TRBV18; j_gene: TRBJ2-1
CDR3nt: TGTGCCAGTACAGGGCCTTGGCCCCGCTACGAGCAGTACTTC; CDR3aa: CASTGPWPRYEQYF; abundance: .; d_gene: .; v_gene: TRBV19; j_gene: TRBJ2-7
CDR3nt: TGTGCCAGCTCACCACCTCTACAGGGGGCGCGTACTGAAGCTTTCTTT; CDR3aa: CASSPPLQGARTEAFF; abundance: .; d_gene: TRBD1; v_gene: TRBV18; j_gene: TRBJ1-1
CDR3nt: TGCAGCGTAAGGCTTTATCGAAGCTCCTACAATGAGCAGTTCTTC; CDR3aa: CSVRLYRSSYNEQFF; abundance: .; d_gene: .; v_gene: TRBV29-1; j_gene: TRBJ2-1
CDR3nt: TGTGCCAGCAGTCAGGGACAGGGTCGAGAAAAACTGTTTTTT; CDR3aa: CASSQGQGREKLFF; abundance: once; d_gene: TRBD1; v_gene: TRBV6-5; j_gene: TRBJ1-4
CDR3nt: TGTGCCAGCAGTCGGGACAGAGGCAATCAGCCCCAGCATTTT; CDR3aa: CASSRDRGNQPQHF; abundance: .; d_gene: TRBD1; v_gene: TRBV5-6; j_gene: TRBJ1-5
CDR3nt: TGTGCCAGCAGTTACATGGCTAGCGGGAGAAACACCGGGGAGCTGTTTTTT; CDR3aa: CASSYMASGRNTGELFF; abundance: few; d_gene: TRBD2; v_gene: TRBV6-2/TRBV6-3; j_gene: TRBJ2-2
CDR3nt: TGTGCTAGTGGTTTGGAAGACAATCAGCCCCAGCATTTT; CDR3aa: CASGLEDNQPQHF; abundance: .; d_gene: .; v_gene: TRBV12-5; j_gene: TRBJ1-5
CDR3nt: TGCGCCAGCAGCTCGGGACTGACCAACACTGAAGCTTTCTTT; CDR3aa: CASSSGLTNTEAFF; abundance: .; d_gene: .; v_gene: TRBV5-1; j_gene: TRBJ1-1
CDR3nt: TGTGCCAGCAGCTTGGATGGGCCCTCCTACGAGCAGTACTTC; CDR3aa: CASSLDGPSYEQYF; abundance: .; d_gene: .; v_gene: TRBV5-8; j_gene: TRBJ2-7
CDR3nt: TGTGCCAGCAGTTTGACGCCTGGTGTGGCTTTCTTT; CDR3aa: CASSLTPGVAFF; abundance: .; d_gene: .; v_gene: TRBV6-5; j_gene: TRBJ1-1
CDR3nt: TGTGCCAGCAGGGTGGAATTAGCCAAAAACATTCAGTACTTC; CDR3aa: CASRVELAKNIQYF; abundance: few; d_gene: .; v_gene: TRBV6-5; j_gene: TRBJ2-4
CDR3nt: TGCGCCAGCAGCGGAACCGGGACAGTGAACACTGAAGCTTTCTTT; CDR3aa: CASSGTGTVNTEAFF; abundance: .; d_gene: TRBD1; v_gene: TRBV5-1; j_gene: TRBJ1-1
CDR3nt: TGTGCCAGCAGCGTACAACAGGGGGTTCCTAATGAAAAACTGTTTTTT; CDR3aa: CASSVQQGVPNEKLFF; abundance: .; d_gene: TRBD1; v_gene: TRBV9; j_gene: TRBJ1-4
CDR3nt: TGTGCCAGCACCGCGGGACAGGGGACCTACGAGCAGTACTTC; CDR3aa: CASTAGQGTYEQYF; abundance: medium-sized; d_gene: TRBD1; v_gene: TRBV6-5; j_gene: TRBJ2-7
CDR3nt: TGCGCCAGCAGCTTTGGTCAGGGGGCCAATGAGCAGTTCTTC; CDR3aa: CASSFGQGANEQFF; abundance: .; d_gene: TRBD1; v_gene: TRBV5-1; j_gene: TRBJ2-1
CDR3nt: TGCGCCAGCAGCCTAACAGGGGGCTGGGGCAATGAGCAGTTCTTC; CDR3aa: CASSLTGGWGNEQFF; abundance: once; d_gene: TRBD1; v_gene: TRBV4-1; j_gene: TRBJ2-1
CDR3nt: TGCGCCAGCAGCTTTACGGGACTCCAAGAGACCCAGTACTTC; CDR3aa: CASSFTGLQETQYF; abundance: .; d_gene: .; v_gene: TRBV5-1; j_gene: TRBJ2-5
CDR3nt: TGTGCCAGCAGCCTAAGAAGACTTGTCACTTACGGGATCACAGATACGCAGTATTTT; CDR3aa: CASSLRRLVTYGITDTQYF; abundance: .; d_gene: .; v_gene: TRBV7-8; j_gene: TRBJ2-3
CDR3nt: TGTGCCACCGCCAGAGTTGGACTAGCGGATTCCTACAATGAGCAGTTCTTC; CDR3aa: CATARVGLADSYNEQFF; abundance: .; d_gene: TRBD2; v_gene: TRBV15; j_gene: TRBJ2-1
CDR3nt: TGTGCCAGCAGTTACCGTAGCAATGAGCAGTTCTTC; CDR3aa: CASSYRSNEQFF; abundance: .; d_gene: .; v_gene: TRBV6-2/TRBV6-3; j_gene: TRBJ2-1
CDR3nt: TGTGCCAGCAGTGAAACTTCACCCCTCCACTTT; CDR3aa: CASSETSPLHF; abundance: .; d_gene: .; v_gene: TRBV2; j_gene: TRBJ1-6